These 12 T cell receptor beta chains came from one sample sequenced in a study of blood T cells in healthy people across ages. A second PCR of 7 to 11 cycles used a sample-barcoded 5' primer and a J-beta primer mix. Each CDR3 protein gets one entry after TCRdb re-called the 5' RACE reads with MiXCR. The data hold about 650,000 distinct CDR3 sequences, with roughly 30% observed a single time. Sequences were obtained from blood. The receptors here all came from a woman at least 80 years old in good health.

This clonotype was observed a few times. The chain recombines TRBV30 with TRBJ2-3; no clear D gene. The germline V gene has CDR1 GTSNPN and CDR2 SVGIG (reference sequence). V was cut by 2 bases and J by 1 base, with 7 bases left in between. This CDR3 spans 13 amino acids. The CDR3 region is CAWSPGGTDTQYF. The CDR3 nucleotides are TGTGCCTGGAGTCCAGGCGGCACAGATACGCAGTATTTT.

Many counts were recorded for this clonotype. This chain joins TRBV9 and TRBJ1-4, with no clear D. Trimming shortened V by 0 bases and J by 7 bases, and 10 bases separated the two germline ends. The V gene's germline CDR1 is SGDLS and CDR2 YYNGEE. This CDR3 comprises 14 residues. The CDR3 reads CASSVAGWGEKLFF. DNA of the CDR3: TGTGCCAGCAGCGTAGCTGGCTGGGGTGAAAAACTGTTTTTT.

In this sample, this clonotype turned up many times. The gene calls are TRBV6-5 and TRBJ2-7, with 10 bases matching TRBD1. V lost 2 bases to trimming and J lost 1 base; unmatched junction nucleotides: 11. This CDR3 has 18 amino acids. CDR1 and CDR2 (germline): MNHEY, SVGAGI. The CDR3 coding sequence is TGTGCCAGCAGTTACGCACAAAAGACAGGGGGCACGTCCTACGAGCAGTACTTC. Encoded protein: CASSYAQKTGGTSYEQYF.

Worth noting for this clonotype: A much larger clone differs from this one at a single base, so this may be a read error. This chain uses TRBV7-2 with TRBJ2-3; D may be TRBD2 (5 bases). The CDR3 runs 15 residues. From germline, CDR1 is SGHTA and CDR2 FQGNSA. Between the trimmed V and J ends, which lost 0 bases and 4 bases, there was a span of 11 bases. The CDR3 is CASSLAGSGPDTQYF. The CDR3 nucleotides are TGTGCCAGCAGCTTAGCGGGGAGTGGCCCAGATACGCAGTATTTT.

Points on this clonotype: A much larger clonotype is one base distant, so this may be a read error. This rearrangement joins TRBV7-2 to TRBJ2-4; tentatively, D is TRBD2 (7 bases). CDR3 length equals 16 residues. Trimming pared 3 bases from V and 13 bases from J, leaving 25 bases between. CDR1 and CDR2 from the germline V gene are SGHTA and FQGNSA. The CDR3 DNA reads as TGTGCCAGCAGCTTGGGGGCTAGGGGGGGGCAAGATGAGCAGTACTTC. It translates to CASSLGARGGQDEQYF.

This clonotype was picked up many times. This chain uses TRBV20-1 with TRBJ2-1, with TRBD2 identical over 7 bases. Germline V gene lookup returns CDR1 DFQATT and CDR2 SNEGSKA (reference sequence). CDR3 length: 15 amino acids. After removal of 0 bases from V and 2 bases from J, the junction contained 4 bases not matched to a gene. The CDR3 region has the DNA TGCAGTGCTAGAGATCCACGGGGGGCCTACAATGAGCAGTTCTTC. It yields the protein CSARDPRGAYNEQFF.

This clonotype was observed many times. This chain links TRBV5-1 with TRBJ2-3; D uncertain. Per germline, CDR1 SGHRS and CDR2 YFSETQ. With 0 bases removed from V and 2 bases from J, the gap between germline ends came to 10 bases. CDR3 length equals 15 residues. In DNA form, the CDR3 reads TGCGCCAGCAGCTTGGGGGAATCAGCCACAGATACGCAGTATTTT. It translates to CASSLGESATDTQYF.

A word on this clonotype: Being one base from a much bigger clone, this may be a read error. The chain links TRBV5-1 to TRBJ1-2, with 7 bases aligning to TRBD1. The V and J ends lost 0 bases and 2 bases, in that order; junction bases with no gene match: 4. The CDR3 spans 15 residues. CDR1 SGHRS and CDR2 YFSETQ come from the germline V gene. The CDR3 sequence is CASSLEGTVNYGYTF. CDR3 in DNA: TGCGCCAGCAGCTTGGAGGGGACAGTCAACTATGGCTACACCTTC.

Many counts were recorded for this clonotype. Germline and junction disagree at one end, which may indicate a read error. The chain recombines TRBV5-1 with TRBJ2-1, with D possibly called TRBD1 or TRBD2 (6 bases each). Germline V gene lookup returns CDR1 SGHRS and CDR2 YFSETQ. This CDR3 has 16 residues. CDR3 protein: CASSPLAGGSYNEQFF. The CDR3 DNA sequence: TGTGCCAGCAGCCCCCTTGCCGGGGGCAGTTACAATGAGCAGTTCTTC. Based on the CDR3 plus reference TRBV5-1 and TRBJ2-1, the full variable domain is KAGVTQTPRYLIKTRGQQVTLSCSPISGHRSVSWYQQTPGQGLQFLFEYFSETQRNKGNFPGRFSGRQFSNSRSEMNVSTLELGDSALYLCASSPLAGGSYNEQFFGPGTRLTVL.

V is TRBV12-3 or TRBV12-4 and J is TRBJ2-5, with 12 bases identical to TRBD2. V lost 5 bases and J lost 5; bases outside the gene matches: 9. The CDR3 length is 16 residues. CDR3 in amino acids: CASSRLAGAPRETQYF. Written as DNA, the CDR3 is TGTGCCAGCAGTCGACTAGCGGGGGCGCCCCGGGAGACCCAGTACTTC.

About this clonotype: The junction shows a germline mismatch at one end, possibly a read error. The chain uses TRBV7-3 and TRBJ1-1; possible D gene TRBD1, 5 bases. Germline V gene sequence: CDR1 SGHTA, CDR2 FQGTGA. This CDR3 region has 15 residues. In nucleotides, the CDR3 is TGTGCCGGCAGTACCGCGAGGGGCGCAAACACTGAAGCTTTCTTT. Translation gives CAGSTARGANTEAFF.

About this clonotype: This may be a read error: a much more frequent sequence differs by one nucleotide. The CDR3 reads CASSSSGQPQHF. As DNA, the CDR3 is TGTGCCAGCAGCTCCTCGGGTCAGCCCCAGCATTTT. This chain connects TRBV7-2 to TRBJ1-5; D remains ambiguous. Trimming took off 4 bases at V and 6 bases at J, with 7 bases between the two ends. CDR1 is SGHTA, CDR2 FQGNSA, per germline. The CDR3 covers 12 residues.